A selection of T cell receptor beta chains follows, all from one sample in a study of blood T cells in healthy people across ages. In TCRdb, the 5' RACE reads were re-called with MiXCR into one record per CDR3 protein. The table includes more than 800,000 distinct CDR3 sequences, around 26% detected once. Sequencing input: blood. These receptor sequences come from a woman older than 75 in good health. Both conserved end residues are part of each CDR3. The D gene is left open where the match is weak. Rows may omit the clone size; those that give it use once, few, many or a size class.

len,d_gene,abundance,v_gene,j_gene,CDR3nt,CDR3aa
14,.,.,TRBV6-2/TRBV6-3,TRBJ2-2,TGTGCCAGTACGCGACAGACCCGAACCGGGGAGCTGTTTTTT,CASTRQTRTGELFF
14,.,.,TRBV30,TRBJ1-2,TGTGCCTGGAATACAGGGCCCGTTTTCTATGGCTACACCTTC,CAWNTGPVFYGYTF
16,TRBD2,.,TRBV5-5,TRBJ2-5,TGTGCCAGCAGCCTGAAGGGAGCGGGGGGAGGAGAGACCCAGTACTTC,CASSLKGAGGGETQYF
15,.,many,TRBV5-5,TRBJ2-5,TGTGCCAGCAGCTCGGCCGGTGTCAGTCAAGAGACCCAGTACTTC,CASSSAGVSQETQYF
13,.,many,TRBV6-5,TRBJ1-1,TGTGCCAGCAGGACACTTTCGAACACTGAAGCTTTCTTT,CASRTLSNTEAFF
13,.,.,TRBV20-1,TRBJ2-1,TGCAGTGCTGGCCGAGCGGATGGGAATGAGCAGTTCTTC,CSAGRADGNEQFF
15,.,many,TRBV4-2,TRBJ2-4,TGTGCCAGCAGCCAAGATGGCGTCAACGCGAACATTCAGTACTTC,CASSQDGVNANIQYF
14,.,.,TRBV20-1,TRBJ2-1,TGCAGTGCTAGAGATCAGCTACAAGGGGATGAGCAGTTCTTC,CSARDQLQGDEQFF
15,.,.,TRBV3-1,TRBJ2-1,TGTGCCAGCAGCCCGGCACCAGCGGTATACAATGAGCAGTTCTTC,CASSPAPAVYNEQFF
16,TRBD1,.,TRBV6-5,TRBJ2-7,TGTGCCAGCAGCTTATCCCCGGGACAGGCATACTACGAGCAGTACTTC,CASSLSPGQAYYEQYF
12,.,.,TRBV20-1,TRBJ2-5,TGCAGTGCTTGGAGGGAAAAAGAGACCCAGTACTTC,CSAWREKETQYF
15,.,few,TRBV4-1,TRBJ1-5,TGCGCCAGCAGCCAAGATCCCGTTATCTATCAGCCCCAGCATTTT,CASSQDPVIYQPQHF
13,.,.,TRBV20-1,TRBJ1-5,TGCAGTGCTCGGGGACTTAGCAATCAGCCCCAGCATTTT,CSARGLSNQPQHF
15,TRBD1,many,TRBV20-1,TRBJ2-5,TGCAGTGCTAGGACCGGGACAGGGGGTGTGGAGACCCAGTACTTC,CSARTGTGGVETQYF
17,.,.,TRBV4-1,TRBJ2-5,TGCGCCAGCAGCCAAGTTGTTGGAACGGGGTTTGGAGAGACCCAGTACTTC,CASSQVVGTGFGETQYF
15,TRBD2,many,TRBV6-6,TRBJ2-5,TGTGCCAGCAGTCCCGGACTAGCGCCCCCAGAGACCCAGTACTTC,CASSPGLAPPETQYF
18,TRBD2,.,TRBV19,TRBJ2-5,TGTGCCAGTAGTATAATGGCTAGCGGGGGCGCCAGGGGGGAGACCCAGTACTTC,CASSIMASGGARGETQYF
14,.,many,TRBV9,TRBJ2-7,TGTGCCAGCAGCGTAGGTCCAAGGGGCTACGAGCAGTACTTC,CASSVGPRGYEQYF
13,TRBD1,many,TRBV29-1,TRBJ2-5,TGCAGCGTTACAGGGGGCGGGGGAGAGACCCAGTACTTC,CSVTGGGGETQYF
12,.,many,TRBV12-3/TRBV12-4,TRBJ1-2,TGTGCCAGCAGAACCTCTGGCTCTGGCTACACCTTC,CASRTSGSGYTF
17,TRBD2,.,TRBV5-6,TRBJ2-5,TGTGCCAGCAGCCCGGCCACAAGCGGGGGGCTCCAAGAGACCCAGTACTTC,CASSPATSGGLQETQYF
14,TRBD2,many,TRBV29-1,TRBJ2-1,TGCAGCGCCTATACTAGCGGGGGGGGGAATGAGCAGTTCTTC,CSAYTSGGGNEQFF
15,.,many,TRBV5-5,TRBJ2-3,TGTGCCAGCAGCTTGAAAGTTCCGGGGACAGATACGCAGTATTTT,CASSLKVPGTDTQYF
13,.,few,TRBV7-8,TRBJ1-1,TGTGCCAGCAACCAAGTCGGGCTCACTGAAGCTTTCTTT,CASNQVGLTEAFF
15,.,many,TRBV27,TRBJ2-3,TGTGCCAGCAGTTTAGAACAACTTAACGTGGATACGCAGTATTTT,CASSLEQLNVDTQYF
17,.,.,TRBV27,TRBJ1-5,TGTGCCAGCAGTTTGGCCCTTGTGAGTAGGCTGGATCAGCCCCAGCATTTT,CASSLALVSRLDQPQHF
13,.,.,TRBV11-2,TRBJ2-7,TGTGCCAGCAGCTCAAATAGCAGTCCTACCCAGTACTTC,CASSSNSSPTQYF
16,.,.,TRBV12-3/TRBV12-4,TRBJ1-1,TGTGCCAGCAGTTCCGGGACCAGGAGGGTGAACACTGAAGCTTTCTTT,CASSSGTRRVNTEAFF
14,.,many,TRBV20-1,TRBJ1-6,TGCAGTGCTAGACCCCCCTGGGAGAATTCACCCCTCCACTTT,CSARPPWENSPLHF
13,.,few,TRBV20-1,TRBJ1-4,TGCAGTGCTTGGATACCGTCTAATGAAAAACTGTTTTTT,CSAWIPSNEKLFF
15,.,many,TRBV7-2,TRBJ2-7,TGTGCCAGCAGCTTAAGCCTGGGCAGGTCTTACGAGCAGTACTTC,CASSLSLGRSYEQYF
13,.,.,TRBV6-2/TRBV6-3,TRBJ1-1,TGTGCCGGCAGTTACTCGGGCAGGGTCAGAGCTTTCTTT,CAGSYSGRVRAFF
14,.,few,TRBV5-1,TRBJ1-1,TGCGCCAGCAGCAACAGGTCCTCTTTGACTGAAGCTTTCTTT,CASSNRSSLTEAFF
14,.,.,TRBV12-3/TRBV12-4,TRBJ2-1,TGTGCCAGCAGCCCTATAGGGGGATACAATGAGCAGTTCTTC,CASSPIGGYNEQFF
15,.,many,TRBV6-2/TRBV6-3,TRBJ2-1,TGTGCCAGCACCGGACGCCAGGCCCCCCTGGATGAGCAGTTCTTC,CASTGRQAPLDEQFF
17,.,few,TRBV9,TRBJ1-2,TGTGCCAGCAGCGTATCCGAGGGCCTCAGTAGGAACTATGGCTACACCTTC,CASSVSEGLSRNYGYTF